A selection of T cell receptor beta chains follows, all from one sample in a study of blood T cell repertoires in COVID-19. Data came from immunoSEQ multiplex PCR; TCRdb stores just in-frame clones and leaves some out. Of around 340,000 clones in the sample, roughly 86% were seen once. Sequencing used PBMCs or T cells enriched from blood (not recorded which). The receptors come from a woman in her 30s who had been exposed to COVID-19. Each CDR3 is given with its conserved first and last residue. D genes are given only for firm matches. Not every row has a clone size; where given, it reads once, few, many or a size class.

TRBD2,TRBV25-1,few,TRBJ2-1,CASSDSLGLGSYNEQFF,TGTGCCAGCAGTGATTCGTTGGGACTAGGTAGCTACAATGAGCAGTTCTTC
TRBD1,TRBV29-1,.,TRBJ1-2,CSARQGLDRYGYTF,TGCAGCGCCCGACAGGGGTTGGATCGCTATGGCTACACCTTC
.,TRBV15,.,TRBJ2-1,CATSRDFTGSYNEQFF,TGTGCCACCAGCAGAGATTTTACGGGATCCTACAATGAGCAGTTCTTC
.,TRBV12-5,.,TRBJ2-3,CASGQRDKGDTQYF,TGTGCTAGTGGTCAACGGGACAAGGGAGATACGCAGTATTTT
.,TRBV7-3,once,TRBJ2-2,CASSPWAGLNTGELFF,TGTGCCAGCAGCCCCTGGGCAGGGCTGAACACCGGGGAGCTGTTTTTT
.,TRBV28,.,TRBJ1-6,CASSPGHGTSPLHF,TGTGCCAGCAGTCCGGGACACGGCACTTCACCCCTCCACTTT
TRBD2,TRBV13,.,TRBJ2-5,CASSFSPTSGRAETQYF,TGTGCCAGCAGCTTTTCCCCAACTAGCGGGAGGGCGGAGACCCAGTACTTC
.,TRBV14,.,TRBJ1-1,CASSPPQGGPLNTEAFF,TGTGCCAGCAGCCCTCCACAGGGTGGGCCATTGAACACTGAAGCTTTCTTT
.,TRBV7-9,.,TRBJ2-1,CASSSPGGSEQFF,TGTGCCAGCAGTTCCCCTGGAGGAAGTGAGCAGTTCTTC
TRBD1,TRBV6-1,.,TRBJ1-5,CASSAQGVGTNQPQHF,TGTGCCAGCAGTGCTCAGGGGGTAGGAACAAATCAGCCCCAGCATTTT
.,TRBV7-6,few,TRBJ2-3,CASSLGPGGFSTDTQYF,TGTGCCAGCAGCTTAGGCCCAGGGGGGTTTAGCACAGATACGCAGTATTTT
.,TRBV19,.,TRBJ2-7,CATKGDNSYEQYF,TGTGCCACTAAGGGGGACAATTCCTACGAGCAGTACTTC
.,TRBV3-1/TRBV3-2,.,TRBJ1-2,CASSQDVGIYGYTF,TGTGCCAGCAGCCAAGATGTGGGCATCTATGGCTACACCTTC
TRBD1,TRBV5-1,.,TRBJ1-5,CASSWGQGQPQHF,TGCGCCAGCAGCTGGGGACAGGGCCAGCCCCAGCATTTT
TRBD2,TRBV5-4,.,TRBJ2-1,CASSLIWGEGGWDEQFF,TGTGCCAGCAGCTTGATCTGGGGGGAGGGTGGATGGGATGAGCAGTTCTTC
.,TRBV7-3,.,TRBJ2-1,CASSLTRSYNEQFF,TGTGCCAGCAGTCTGACGAGGTCCTACAATGAGCAGTTCTTC
.,TRBV4-1,.,TRBJ1-5,CASSQGSQGLQPQHF,TGCGCCAGCAGCCAAGGAAGCCAGGGGTTGCAGCCCCAGCATTTT
.,TRBV2,.,TRBJ2-2,CASSDLGAGLTGELFF,TGTGCCAGCAGTGATTTGGGGGCCGGACTCACCGGGGAGCTGTTTTTT
.,TRBV7-9,.,TRBJ2-1,CASSLETGVYNEQFF,TGTGCCAGCAGCTTAGAGACGGGAGTGTACAATGAGCAGTTCTTC
TRBD2,TRBV2,.,TRBJ2-7,CASGKPGLASYEQYF,TGTGCCAGCGGGAAACCGGGACTAGCGAGCTACGAGCAGTACTTC
.,TRBV10-3,.,TRBJ2-5,CAISESTGLGSETQYF,TGTGCCATCAGTGAGTCTACAGGGCTAGGATCAGAGACCCAGTACTTC
.,TRBV10-2,once,TRBJ2-7,CASSDTGAGDEQYF,TGCGCCAGCAGTGATACGGGAGCTGGAGACGAGCAGTACTTC
TRBD2,TRBV19,.,TRBJ2-7,CASSTHTGGLYF,TGTGCCAGTAGTACGCACACGGGAGGCCTCTACTTC
.,TRBV5-1,.,TRBJ2-1,CASSLDYGGFNEQFF,TGCGCCAGCAGCTTGGACTATGGCGGCTTCAATGAGCAGTTCTTC
.,TRBV11-2,.,TRBJ2-1,CASSLFGTGYNEQFF,TGTGCCAGCAGCTTATTTGGGACTGGATACAATGAGCAGTTCTTC